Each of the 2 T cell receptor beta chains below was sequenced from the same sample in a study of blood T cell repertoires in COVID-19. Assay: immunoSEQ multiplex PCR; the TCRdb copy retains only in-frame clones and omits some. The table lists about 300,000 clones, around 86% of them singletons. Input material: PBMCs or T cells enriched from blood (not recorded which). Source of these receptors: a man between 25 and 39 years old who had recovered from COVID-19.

In DNA, the CDR3 is TGCAGCGTTTACGGACAGGGATACGAGCAGTACTTC. Its translation is CSVYGQGYEQYF. V and J are TRBV29-1 and TRBJ2-7, with 8 bases matching TRBD1. The length of the CDR3 is 12 residues. The germline CDR1 and CDR2 sequences are SQVTM and ANQGSEA. Germline trimming cut 5 bases from V and 4 bases from J; bases unmatched to any gene: 4.

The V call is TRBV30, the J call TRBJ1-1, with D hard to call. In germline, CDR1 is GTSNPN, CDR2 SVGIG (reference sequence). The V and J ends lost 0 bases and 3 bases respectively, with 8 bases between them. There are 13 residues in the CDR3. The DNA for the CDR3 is TGTGCCTGGAGTGTACGAGCTTACACTGAAGCTTTCTTT. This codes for CAWSVRAYTEAFF.